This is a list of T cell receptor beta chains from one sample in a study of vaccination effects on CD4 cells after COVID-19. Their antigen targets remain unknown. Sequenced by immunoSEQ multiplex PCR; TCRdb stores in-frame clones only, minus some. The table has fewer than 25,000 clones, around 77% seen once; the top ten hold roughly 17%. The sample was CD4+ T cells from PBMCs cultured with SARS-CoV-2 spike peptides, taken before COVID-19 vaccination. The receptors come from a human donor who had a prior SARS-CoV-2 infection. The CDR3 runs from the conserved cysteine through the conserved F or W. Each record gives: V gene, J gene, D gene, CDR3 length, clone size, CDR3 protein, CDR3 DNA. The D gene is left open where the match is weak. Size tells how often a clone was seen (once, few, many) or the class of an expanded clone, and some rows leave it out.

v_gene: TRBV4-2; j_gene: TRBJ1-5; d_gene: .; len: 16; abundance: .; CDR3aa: CASSPRAAKEGQPQHF; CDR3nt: TGTGCCAGCAGCCCCCGGGCAGCAAAGGAGGGGCAGCCCCAGCATTTT
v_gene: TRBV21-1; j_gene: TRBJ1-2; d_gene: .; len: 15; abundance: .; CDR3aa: CASSKALQQNAGYTF; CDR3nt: TGTGCCAGCAGCAAAGCGTTACAGCAAAACGCTGGCTACACCTTC
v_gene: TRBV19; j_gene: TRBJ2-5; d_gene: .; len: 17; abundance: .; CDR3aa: CASSIRSLGGVLETQYF; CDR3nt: TGTGCCAGTAGTATACGGTCACTCGGGGGAGTCTTAGAGACCCAGTACTTC
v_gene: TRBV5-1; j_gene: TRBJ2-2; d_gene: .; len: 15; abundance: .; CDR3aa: CASSQLTGEVGELFF; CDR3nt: TGCGCCAGCAGCCAACTTACAGGGGAGGTCGGGGAGCTGTTTTTT
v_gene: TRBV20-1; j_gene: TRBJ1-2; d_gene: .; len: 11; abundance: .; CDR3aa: CVAGVFYGYTF; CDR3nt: TGCGTTGCGGGGGTGTTCTATGGCTACACCTTC
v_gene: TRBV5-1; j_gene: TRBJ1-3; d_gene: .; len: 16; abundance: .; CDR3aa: CASSLAEGHSGNTIYF; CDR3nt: TGCGCCAGCAGCTTGGCCGAGGGACATTCTGGAAACACCATATATTTT
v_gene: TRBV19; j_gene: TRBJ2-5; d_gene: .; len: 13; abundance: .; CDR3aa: CASSPGSLETQYF; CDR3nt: TGTGCCAGTAGCCCCGGGAGTCTGGAGACCCAGTACTTC
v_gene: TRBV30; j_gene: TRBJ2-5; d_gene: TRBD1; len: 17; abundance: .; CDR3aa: CAWSTNLGTGGQETQYF; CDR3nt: TGTGCCTGGAGTACAAACCTTGGGACAGGGGGCCAAGAGACCCAGTACTTC
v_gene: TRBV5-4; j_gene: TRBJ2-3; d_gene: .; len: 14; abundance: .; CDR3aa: CASSIQLGADTQYF; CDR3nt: TGTGCCAGCAGTATCCAATTGGGGGCGGATACGCAGTATTTT
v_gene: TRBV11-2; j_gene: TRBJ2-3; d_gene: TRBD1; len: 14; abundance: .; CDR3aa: CASSSGGTAGQQYF; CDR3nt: TGTGCCAGCAGCTCAGGGGGCACGGCGGGACAGCAGTATTTT
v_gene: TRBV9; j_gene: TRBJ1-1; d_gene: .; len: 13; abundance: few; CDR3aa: CASSVGVDTEAFF; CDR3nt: TGTGCCAGCAGCGTAGGGGTGGACACTGAAGCTTTCTTT
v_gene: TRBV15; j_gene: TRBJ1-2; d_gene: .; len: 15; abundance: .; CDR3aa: CATSRVLTANYGYTF; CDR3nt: TGTGCCACCAGCAGAGTTCTAACAGCTAACTATGGCTACACCTTC
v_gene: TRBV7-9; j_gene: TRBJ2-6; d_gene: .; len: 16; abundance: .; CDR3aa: CASSLAGRSFANVLTF; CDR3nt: TGTGCCAGCAGCTTAGCGGGACGGAGCTTTGCCAACGTCCTGACTTTC
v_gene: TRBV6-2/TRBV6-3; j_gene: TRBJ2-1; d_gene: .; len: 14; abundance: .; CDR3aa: CASSYSVENNEQFF; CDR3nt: TGTGCCAGCAGTTACTCTGTCGAGAACAATGAGCAGTTCTTC
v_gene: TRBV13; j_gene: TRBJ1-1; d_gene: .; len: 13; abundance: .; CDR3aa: CASSLVRGPEAFF; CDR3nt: TGTGCCAGCAGCTTAGTCCGGGGACCTGAAGCTTTCTTT
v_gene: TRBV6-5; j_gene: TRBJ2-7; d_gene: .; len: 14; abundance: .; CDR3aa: CASNADGYSYEQYF; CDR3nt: TGTGCCAGCAATGCGGACGGTTACTCCTACGAGCAGTACTTC
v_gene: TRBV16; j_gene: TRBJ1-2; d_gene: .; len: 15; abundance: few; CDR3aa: CASSQFRDGARGYTF; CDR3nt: TGTGCCAGCAGCCAATTCAGGGACGGTGCGCGCGGCTACACCTTC
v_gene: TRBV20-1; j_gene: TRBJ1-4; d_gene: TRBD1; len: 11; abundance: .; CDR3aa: CSVTRGGGLFF; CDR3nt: TGCAGTGTCACGAGAGGGGGCGGACTGTTTTTT
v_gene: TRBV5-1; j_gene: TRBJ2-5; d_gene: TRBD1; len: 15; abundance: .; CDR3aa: CASSLPGTGQETQYF; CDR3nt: TGCGCCAGCAGCTTGCCCGGGACAGGACAAGAGACCCAGTACTTC
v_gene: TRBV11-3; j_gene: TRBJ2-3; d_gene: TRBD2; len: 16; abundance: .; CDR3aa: CASSLSGGRAPDTQYF; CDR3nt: TGTGCCAGCAGCTTAAGCGGCGGGAGGGCCCCAGATACGCAGTATTTT
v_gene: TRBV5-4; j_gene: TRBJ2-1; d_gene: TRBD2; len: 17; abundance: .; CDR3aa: CASSSRAMSGGGNEQFF; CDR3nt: TGTGCCAGCAGCTCGCGTGCTATGAGCGGGGGGGGGAATGAGCAGTTCTTC
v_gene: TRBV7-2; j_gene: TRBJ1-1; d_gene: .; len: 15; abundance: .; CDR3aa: CASSLSGDLNTEAFF; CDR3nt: TGTGCCAGCAGCTTATCCGGCGATTTGAACACTGAAGCTTTCTTT
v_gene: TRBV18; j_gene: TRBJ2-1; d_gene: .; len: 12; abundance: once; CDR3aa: CASARQPNEQFF; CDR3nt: TGTGCCAGCGCACGACAGCCCAATGAGCAGTTCTTC
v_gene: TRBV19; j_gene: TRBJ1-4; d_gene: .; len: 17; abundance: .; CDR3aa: CASSIGMWGKADEKLFF; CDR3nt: TGTGCCAGTAGTATTGGTATGTGGGGGAAGGCGGATGAAAAACTGTTTTTT
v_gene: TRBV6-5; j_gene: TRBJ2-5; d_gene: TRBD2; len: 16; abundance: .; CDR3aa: CASSYSLAGVQETQYF; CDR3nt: TGTGCCAGCAGTTACTCGTTAGCGGGGGTACAAGAGACCCAGTACTTC
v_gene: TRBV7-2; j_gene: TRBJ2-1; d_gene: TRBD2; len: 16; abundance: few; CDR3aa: CASSLWTSGSYNEQFF; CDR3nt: TGTGCCAGCAGCTTATGGACTAGCGGGAGCTACAATGAGCAGTTCTTC
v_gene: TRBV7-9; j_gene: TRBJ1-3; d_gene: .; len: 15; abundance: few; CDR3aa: CASSLARFDGNTIYF; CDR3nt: TGTGCCAGCAGCTTAGCAAGGTTCGACGGAAACACCATATATTTT
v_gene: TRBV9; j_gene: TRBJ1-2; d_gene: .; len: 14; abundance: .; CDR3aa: CASSVDASPLGYTF; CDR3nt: TGTGCCAGCAGCGTAGACGCCAGCCCCCTGGGCTACACCTTC
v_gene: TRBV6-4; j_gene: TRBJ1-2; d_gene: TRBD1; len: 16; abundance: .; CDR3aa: CASSDSINRGIRGYTF; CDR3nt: TGTGCCAGCAGTGACTCGATCAACAGGGGAATCAGGGGCTACACCTTC
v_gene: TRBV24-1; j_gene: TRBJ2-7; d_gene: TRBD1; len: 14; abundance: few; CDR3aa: CATSDIDRGHEQYF; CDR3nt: TGTGCCACCAGTGATATAGACAGGGGTCACGAGCAGTACTTC
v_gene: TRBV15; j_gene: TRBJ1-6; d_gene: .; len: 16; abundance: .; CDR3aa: CATSRDGAGTPSPLHF; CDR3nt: TGTGCCACCAGCAGAGATGGGGCAGGAACACCTTCACCCCTCCACTTT
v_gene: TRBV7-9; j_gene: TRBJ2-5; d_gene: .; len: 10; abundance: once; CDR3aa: CASSPGGQYF; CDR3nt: TGTGCCAGCAGCCCCGGGGGCCAGTACTTC
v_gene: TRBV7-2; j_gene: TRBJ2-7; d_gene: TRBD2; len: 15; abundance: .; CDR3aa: CASGLTSGGLYEQYF; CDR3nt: TGTGCCAGCGGCTTGACTAGCGGGGGCTTGTACGAGCAGTACTTC
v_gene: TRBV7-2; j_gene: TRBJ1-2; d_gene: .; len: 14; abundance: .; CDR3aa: CASSLVTGSGGYTF; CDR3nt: TGTGCCAGCAGCTTAGTCACAGGGTCTGGTGGCTACACCTTC
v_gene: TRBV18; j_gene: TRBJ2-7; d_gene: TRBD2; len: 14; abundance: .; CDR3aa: CASSLGLVSYEQYF; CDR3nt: TGTGCCAGCTCATTGGGACTAGTCTCCTACGAGCAGTACTTC
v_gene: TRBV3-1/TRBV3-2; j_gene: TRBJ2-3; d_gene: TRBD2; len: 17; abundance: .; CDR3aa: CASSLLLAGLPPDTQYF; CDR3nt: TGTGCCAGCAGCCTTCTACTAGCGGGGCTTCCTCCAGATACGCAGTATTTT
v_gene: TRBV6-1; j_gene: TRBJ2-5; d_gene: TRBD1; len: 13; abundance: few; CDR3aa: CASSEDRGETQYF; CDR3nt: TGTGCCAGCAGTGAAGACAGGGGTGAGACCCAGTACTTC
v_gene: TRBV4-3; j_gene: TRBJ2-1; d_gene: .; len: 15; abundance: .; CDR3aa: CASSQETRGRGEQFF; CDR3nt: TGCGCCAGCAGCCAAGAAACCAGGGGGAGGGGTGAGCAGTTCTTC
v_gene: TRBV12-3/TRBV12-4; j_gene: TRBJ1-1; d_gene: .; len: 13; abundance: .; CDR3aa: CASSRRDGLEAFF; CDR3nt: TGTGCCAGCAGTCGAAGGGACGGACTTGAAGCTTTCTTT
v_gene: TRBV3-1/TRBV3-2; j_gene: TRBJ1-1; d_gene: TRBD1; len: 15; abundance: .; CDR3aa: CASSHRDRDNTEAFF; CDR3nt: TGTGCCAGCAGCCACCGGGACAGGGATAACACTGAAGCTTTCTTT